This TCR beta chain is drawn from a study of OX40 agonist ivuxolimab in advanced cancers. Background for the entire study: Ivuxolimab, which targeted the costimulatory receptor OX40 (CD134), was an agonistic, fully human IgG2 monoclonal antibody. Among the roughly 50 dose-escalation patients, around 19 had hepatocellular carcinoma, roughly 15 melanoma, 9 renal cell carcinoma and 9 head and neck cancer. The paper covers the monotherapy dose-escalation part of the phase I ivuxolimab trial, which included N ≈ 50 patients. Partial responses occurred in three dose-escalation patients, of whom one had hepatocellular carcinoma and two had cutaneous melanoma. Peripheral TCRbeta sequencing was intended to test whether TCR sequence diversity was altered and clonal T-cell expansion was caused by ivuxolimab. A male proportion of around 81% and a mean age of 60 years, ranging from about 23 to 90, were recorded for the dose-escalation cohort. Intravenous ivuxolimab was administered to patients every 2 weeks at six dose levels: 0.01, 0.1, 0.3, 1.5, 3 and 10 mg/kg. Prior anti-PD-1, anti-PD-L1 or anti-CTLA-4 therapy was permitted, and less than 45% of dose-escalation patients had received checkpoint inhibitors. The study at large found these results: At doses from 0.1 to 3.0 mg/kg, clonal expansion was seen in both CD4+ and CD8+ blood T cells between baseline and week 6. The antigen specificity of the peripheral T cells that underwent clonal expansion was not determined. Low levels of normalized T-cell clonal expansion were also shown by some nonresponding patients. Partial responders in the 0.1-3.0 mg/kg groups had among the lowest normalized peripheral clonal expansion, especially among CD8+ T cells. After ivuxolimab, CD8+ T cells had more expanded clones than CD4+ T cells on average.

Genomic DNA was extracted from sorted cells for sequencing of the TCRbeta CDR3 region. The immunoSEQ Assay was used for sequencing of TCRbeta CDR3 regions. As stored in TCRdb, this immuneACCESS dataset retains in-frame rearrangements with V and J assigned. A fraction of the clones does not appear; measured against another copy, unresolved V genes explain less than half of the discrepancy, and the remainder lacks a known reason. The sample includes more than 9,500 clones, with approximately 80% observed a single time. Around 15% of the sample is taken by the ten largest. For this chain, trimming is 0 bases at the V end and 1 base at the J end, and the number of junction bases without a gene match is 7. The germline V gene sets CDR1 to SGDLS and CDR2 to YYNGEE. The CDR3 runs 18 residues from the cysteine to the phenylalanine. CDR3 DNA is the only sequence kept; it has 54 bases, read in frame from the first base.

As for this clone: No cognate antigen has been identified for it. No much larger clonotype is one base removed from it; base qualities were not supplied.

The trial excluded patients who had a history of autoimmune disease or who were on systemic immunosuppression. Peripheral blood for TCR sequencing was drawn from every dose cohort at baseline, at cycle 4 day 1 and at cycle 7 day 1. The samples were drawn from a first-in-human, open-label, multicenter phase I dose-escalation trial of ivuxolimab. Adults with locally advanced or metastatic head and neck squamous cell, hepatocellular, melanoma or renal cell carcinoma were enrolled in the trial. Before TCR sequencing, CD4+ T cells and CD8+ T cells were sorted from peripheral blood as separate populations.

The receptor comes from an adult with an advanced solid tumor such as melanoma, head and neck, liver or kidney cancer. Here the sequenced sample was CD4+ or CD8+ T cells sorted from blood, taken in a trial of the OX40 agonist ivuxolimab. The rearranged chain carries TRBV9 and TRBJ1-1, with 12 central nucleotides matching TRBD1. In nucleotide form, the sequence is TGTGCCAGCAGCGTAGAGGGACAGGGGGCGAGTAGGAACACTGAAGCTTTCTTT. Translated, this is CASSVEGQGASRNTEAFF.